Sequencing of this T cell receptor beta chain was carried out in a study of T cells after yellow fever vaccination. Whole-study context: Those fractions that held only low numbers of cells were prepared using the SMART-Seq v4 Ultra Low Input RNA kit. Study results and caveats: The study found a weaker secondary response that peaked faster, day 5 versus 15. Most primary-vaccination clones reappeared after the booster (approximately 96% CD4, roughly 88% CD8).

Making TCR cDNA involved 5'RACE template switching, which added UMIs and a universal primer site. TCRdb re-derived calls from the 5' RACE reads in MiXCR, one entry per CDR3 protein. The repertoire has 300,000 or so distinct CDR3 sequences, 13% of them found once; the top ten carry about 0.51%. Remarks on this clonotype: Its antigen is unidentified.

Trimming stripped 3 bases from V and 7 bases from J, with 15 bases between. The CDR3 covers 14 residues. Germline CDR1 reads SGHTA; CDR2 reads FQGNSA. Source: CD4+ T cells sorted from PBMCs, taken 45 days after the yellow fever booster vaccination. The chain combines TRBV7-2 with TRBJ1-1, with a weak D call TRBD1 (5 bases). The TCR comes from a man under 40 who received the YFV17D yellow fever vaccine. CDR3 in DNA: TGTGCCAGCAGCTTTCGCAGGGCTGAGAGTGAAGCTTTCTTT. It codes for CASSFRRAESEAFF. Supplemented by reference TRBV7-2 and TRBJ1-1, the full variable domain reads GAGVSQSPSNKVTEKGKDVELRCDPISGHTALYWYRQSLGQGLEFLIYFQGNSAPDKSGLPSDRFSAERTGGSVSTLTIQRTQQEDSAVYLCASSFRRAESEAFFGQGTRLTVV.